These T cell receptor beta chains were read from a single sample in a study of blood T cells in healthy people across ages. TCRdb reanalysed the 5' RACE reads using MiXCR and keeps one entry per CDR3 protein. The sample records 800,000 to 950,000 distinct CDR3 sequences, roughly 34% being singletons. The material sequenced was blood. These receptors were obtained from a man between 18 and 29 years old in good health. CDR3s include the opening cysteine and the closing phenylalanine or tryptophan. The D gene is left open where the match is weak. Not all rows give a size; the values are once, few, many and, for expanded clones, a class.

d_call	j_call	clone_size	v_call	cdr3_nt	cdr3_aa
TRBD2	TRBJ2-3	many	TRBV6-4	TGTGCCAGCAGTGCAGAAAAGCGGGGGAACACAGATACGCAGTATTTT	CASSAEKRGNTDTQYF
TRBD1	TRBJ2-5	few	TRBV29-1	TGCAGCGTTGAAGATGGGTGGACAGGGGGCTTCGATGAGCAGTACTTC	CSVEDGWTGGFDEQYF
.	TRBJ1-6	few	TRBV12-3/TRBV12-4	TGTGCCAGCAGTTTCCAGGGTGATTCACCCCTCCACTTT	CASSFQGDSPLHF
TRBD1	TRBJ1-1	few	TRBV28	TGTGCCAGCAGCCCTTTCCGGGACAGGGGTGAAGCTTTCTTT	CASSPFRDRGEAFF
TRBD2	TRBJ2-1	.	TRBV5-5	TGTGCCAGCAGCTTGAGTTGGGGCGGGGCTAGCGGCTACAATGAGCAGTTCTTC	CASSLSWGGASGYNEQFF
.	TRBJ2-1	few	TRBV6-2/TRBV6-3	TGTGCCAGCAGTTTAAACAGGGTCAATGAGCAGTTCTTC	CASSLNRVNEQFF
TRBD1	TRBJ1-6	few	TRBV20-1	TGCAGTGCTAGCCTCGGGACAGCGGATAATTCACCCCTCCACTTT	CSASLGTADNSPLHF
TRBD1	TRBJ2-6	.	TRBV2	TGTGCCAGCAGGGACAGGGTTTCTGGGGCCAACGTCCTGACTTTC	CASRDRVSGANVLTF
.	TRBJ1-4	few	TRBV25-1	TGTGCCAGCAGTTTCCTGCCAGGGCGTACAACTAATGAAAAACTGTTTTTT	CASSFLPGRTTNEKLFF
TRBD2	TRBJ2-3	many	TRBV10-3	TGTGCCATCAGTGGCCTCCGGACTAGCGGGGGGTCTAGCACAGATACGCAGTATTTT	CAISGLRTSGGSSTDTQYF
.	TRBJ2-3	.	TRBV5-1	TGCGCCAGCAGCTCCACGGGGGGCTTAAACACAGATACGCAGTATTTT	CASSSTGGLNTDTQYF
.	TRBJ2-7	.	TRBV20-1	TGCAGTGCTAGATCCCCGGATCTTTACAAGCAGTACTTC	CSARSPDLYKQYF
.	TRBJ1-4	.	TRBV5-1	TGCGCCAGCAGTGTGACAGTTAGGGAAAAACTGTTTTTT	CASSVTVREKLFF
TRBD1	TRBJ1-4	few	TRBV7-2	TGTGCCAGCAGCGAAGACAGGGACTTTGAAAAACTGTTTTTT	CASSEDRDFEKLFF
TRBD1	TRBJ1-4	.	TRBV9	TGTGCCAGCAGCGGGGGACAGCTTAATGAAAAACTGTTTTTT	CASSGGQLNEKLFF
.	TRBJ2-5	.	TRBV4-1	TGCGCCAGCAGCCAAGATTCCCCTTGGTTAAGGAGGGGCCAAGAGACCCAGTACTTC	CASSQDSPWLRRGQETQYF
TRBD1	TRBJ1-2	.	TRBV6-1	TGTGCCTGCACCCCTCGGTTTGGGACAGGGAGCGGACATGGCTACACCTTC	CACTPRFGTGSGHGYTF
.	TRBJ1-1	.	TRBV3-1	TGTGCCAGCAGCTGGCTCCCGGGGCTGGCCACTGAAGCTTTCTTT	CASSWLPGLATEAFF
TRBD2	TRBJ2-3	.	TRBV4-3	TGCGCCAGCAGCCAAGACGATAGCGGGGGGGCAGATACGCAGTATTTT	CASSQDDSGGADTQYF
.	TRBJ1-5	.	TRBV7-9	TGTGCCAGCAGCTCATCGGGCGGGAGTAAGCCCCAGCATTTT	CASSSSGGSKPQHF
TRBD1	TRBJ1-2	many	TRBV20-1	TGCAGTGCCAAAGACAGGGACCGCTATGGCTACACCTTC	CSAKDRDRYGYTF
.	TRBJ2-5	.	TRBV5-5	TGTGCCAGCAGCTTGGGGTCTAGCGAACAAGAGACCCAGTACTTC	CASSLGSSEQETQYF
.	TRBJ1-2	once	TRBV27	TGTGCCAGCAGTCCGGGGGCATTTTTCGGGGGCGGCTACACCTTC	CASSPGAFFGGGYTF
.	TRBJ1-2	.	TRBV3-1	TGTGCCGGCAGCCGAGACAGCATCTATGGCTACACCTTC	CAGSRDSIYGYTF
TRBD1	TRBJ1-2	.	TRBV4-2	TGTGCCAGCAGCCACGGACAGGGGGCAGCTAACTATGGCTACACCTTC	CASSHGQGAANYGYTF
TRBD1	TRBJ2-5	few	TRBV20-1	TGCAGTGCTGTGGGTTTCAAGCAGGGGGAGCGGGAGACCCAGTACTTC	CSAVGFKQGERETQYF
.	TRBJ2-4	.	TRBV14	TGTGCCAGCAGTCAAGGGAGCCTGGAGGAGTACTTC	CASSQGSLEEYF
.	TRBJ2-3	.	TRBV24-1	TGTGCCACCAGTCGCACAGATACGCAGTATTTT	CATSRTDTQYF
.	TRBJ1-4	few	TRBV7-9	TGTGCCAGCAGCGCCAACAAGGGGCCTAATGAAAAACTGTTTTTT	CASSANKGPNEKLFF
.	TRBJ2-7	few	TRBV7-2	TGTGCCAGCAGCTCCGACGTGTTGAGGGCGGGGATCGACGAGCAGTACTTC	CASSSDVLRAGIDEQYF
TRBD2	TRBJ2-3	.	TRBV20-1	TGCAGTGCCCCGGATAGCGGGAGGACAGATACGCAGTATTTT	CSAPDSGRTDTQYF
TRBD1	TRBJ2-1	few	TRBV20-1	TGCAGTGCTGGGGGAGGACAGGGGTTTTCAAATGAGCAGTTCTTC	CSAGGGQGFSNEQFF
.	TRBJ2-1	many	TRBV4-3	TGCGCCAGCAGCCCCCTTGGTAGCAGGGATGAGCAGTTCTTC	CASSPLGSRDEQFF
TRBD2	TRBJ2-7	.	TRBV2	TGTGCCAGCAGTGAAGCGCGAGGACTAGTTCGATACGAGCAGTACTTC	CASSEARGLVRYEQYF
.	TRBJ2-4	few	TRBV7-2	TGTGCCAGCAGCCCTAAACCCCCGGTGGGGTTGGACATTCAGTACTTC	CASSPKPPVGLDIQYF
TRBD2	TRBJ2-3	many	TRBV7-2	TGTGCCAGCAGCTTAGCGTTAGCGGGAAACACAGATACGCAGTATTTT	CASSLALAGNTDTQYF
TRBD2	TRBJ2-1	few	TRBV5-1	TGCGCCAGCAGCTTGGACTTTTCCGGACTAGCGGGGGGCCGGAGCTCCTACAATGAGCAGTTCTTC	CASSLDFSGLAGGRSSYNEQFF
.	TRBJ1-1	.	TRBV7-2	TGTGCCAGCACCAAGAGGGCAGGGCTGAACACTGAAGCTTTCTTT	CASTKRAGLNTEAFF
TRBD1	TRBJ2-1	few	TRBV7-2	TGTGCCAGCAGCCTAACAGGGGGCCGCGTCAATGAGCAGTTCTTC	CASSLTGGRVNEQFF
.	TRBJ1-2	.	TRBV2	TGTGCCAGCAGTTCTGACACCTTAAGCTGTGGCTACACCTTC	CASSSDTLSCGYTF
TRBD1	TRBJ1-5	.	TRBV6-2/TRBV6-3	TGTGCCAGCAGACACAGGGGCGGAATCGGCAATCAGCCCCAGCATTTT	CASRHRGGIGNQPQHF
TRBD1	TRBJ1-2	few	TRBV28	TGTGCCAGCAGTTTACCCCGGACAGGGGCTACTTATGGCTACACCTTC	CASSLPRTGATYGYTF
TRBD1	TRBJ1-5	.	TRBV19	TGTGCCAGTAAGGACAGGGGTGGTCAGCCCCAGCATTTT	CASKDRGGQPQHF
.	TRBJ2-7	few	TRBV7-9	TGTGCCAGCAGCTTAGTCTCCCGTTCCCTCTGGGACGAGCAGTACTTC	CASSLVSRSLWDEQYF
TRBD2	TRBJ2-3	.	TRBV12-3/TRBV12-4	TGTGCCAGCACCTTACTAGCGGTGGGCACAGATACGCAGTATTTT	CASTLLAVGTDTQYF
TRBD2	TRBJ2-7	few	TRBV20-1	TGCAGTGCTGGGGAAAGCGGGGGCATAACAAGAAGCTCCTACAATGAGCAGTACTTC	CSAGESGGITRSSYNEQYF
.	TRBJ2-7	few	TRBV14	TGTGCCAGCAGCCATGGAGGGTTAAGCTCCTACGAGCAGTACTTC	CASSHGGLSSYEQYF
.	TRBJ1-6	.	TRBV6-5	TGTGCCAGCAGTGACGGGGCCAAGTCACCCCTCCACTTT	CASSDGAKSPLHF
TRBD1	TRBJ2-1	.	TRBV7-2	TGTGCCAGCAGCTTCGGGGACAGGGGCAGGAATGAGCAGTTCTTC	CASSFGDRGRNEQFF
TRBD1	TRBJ1-5	.	TRBV20-1	TGCAGTGCTAGGGGGGACAGGTTCGTCGGAGTTCAGCCCCAGCATTTT	CSARGDRFVGVQPQHF
.	TRBJ1-2	many	TRBV4-2	TGTGCCAGCAGCCACATGGGGAGGTCGAATGGCTACACCTTC	CASSHMGRSNGYTF
TRBD1	TRBJ1-4	.	TRBV4-2	TGTGCCAGCAGCCACTTGGAGGACAGGGCAAATGAAAAACTGTTTTTT	CASSHLEDRANEKLFF
.	TRBJ2-3	few	TRBV7-2	TGTGCCAGCAGACTCCCTGGGGGGGGCATAGAACACACAGATACGCAGTATTTT	CASRLPGGGIEHTDTQYF
TRBD2	TRBJ2-3	.	TRBV12-3/TRBV12-4	TGTGCCAGCAGTTTCCCGCGACCACTAGCGGGGGAAAACACAGATACGCAGTATTTT	CASSFPRPLAGENTDTQYF
.	TRBJ2-3	.	TRBV12-3/TRBV12-4	TGTGCCAGCAGTTTCGGAGTCAGGGCAGATGCGCAGTATTTT	CASSFGVRADAQYF
.	TRBJ2-4	many	TRBV20-1	TGCAGTGCCGACGGACCAACCTCTAAAAACATTCAGTACTTC	CSADGPTSKNIQYF
.	TRBJ1-2	few	TRBV7-2	TGTGCCAGCAGCCAAAACAGGGCGGACTATGGCTACACCTTC	CASSQNRADYGYTF
.	TRBJ2-5	few	TRBV4-3	TGCGCCAGCAGCCAAGATAGAAGGCGGGGGCGAGAGACCCAGTACTTC	CASSQDRRRGRETQYF
.	TRBJ2-3	many	TRBV20-1	TGCAGTGCTAGTCCTAGCCAATCAGATACGCAGTATTTT	CSASPSQSDTQYF
.	TRBJ1-5	.	TRBV6-1	TGTGCCAGCAGTGTGGACGAGAATCAGCCCCAGCATTTT	CASSVDENQPQHF